This T cell receptor beta chain was obtained from a study of cytomegalovirus exposure and HLA in healthy donors (dated by TCRdb to about 2017). About the study as a whole: An earlier analysis of roughly 500 of the donors reported about 250 Gb of sequence data and 117 million unique TCR beta sequences from about 179 million T cells. A separate validation cohort of approximately 130 different subjects was used in addition to the approximately 610-subject first cohort. Rather than drawing on any new phenotypic data, the later analysis identified candidate immune exposures from TCR beta sequences and the way those sequences occurred across donors. The T cell repertoires of around 730 subjects were profiled by immunosequencing and related to cytomegalovirus serostatus. Across under 500 genotyped donors of the cohort, an average of about 240,000 unique TCR beta nucleotide sequences per donor were sequenced, and roughly 20% of those sequences were non-productive. Typing coverage varied by locus: roughly 629-640 donors for A, B, C, DRB1 and DQB1; 522 for DQA1; about 600 for DPA1; some 470 for DPB1. To study patterns of TCR occurrence, a later analysis re-analyzed previously published TCR beta repertoires from under 750 donors and added high-resolution HLA genotyping. Donor age, sex, ethnicity and CMV serostatus were compiled alongside the repertoire data. High-throughput TCR immunosequencing, statistical association of individual TCRs with disease status, and machine learning were combined to predict cytomegalovirus infection status. Several DR-DQ haplotypes were treated as single units for association and clustering because of strong linkage in the cohort. In a later genetic analysis, genome-wide SNP genotypes for 398 of the 666 donors were used, and that subset was treated as a discovery cohort. To decide whether each TCR beta V gene segment behaved as functional or pseudogenic, an earlier analysis of some 600 of the donors relied on high-throughput TCR beta sequencing. HLA typing included class I and class II loci at four-digit resolution. All discovery cohort repertoires had been generated using a single sequencing platform. An early release that covered approximately 600 HLA-typed donors contained approximately 300 gigabases of sequencing data and 75 million to 100 million unique TCR sequences. Among the roughly 400 genotyped donors, around 81% belonged to the genetic ancestry cluster associated with self-reported Caucasian donors. The study aimed to test whether signatures of past pathogen exposure could be identified by cataloging public T cell receptors. Overall study outcomes, separate from this receptor: Linkage disequilibrium might explain the correlated functional status among segregating V segments, but an unknown experimental factor could not be excluded. Most TCR sequences were observed very rarely across donors, whereas some public TCRs were present in many individuals. According to the authors, the approach could potentially be generalized to other disease states and immunological phenotypes. Cytomegalovirus status was reported to be diagnosed by the classifier with high specificity and sensitivity in both the original and validation cohorts. A cluster of highly shared sequence variants was judged likely to represent a technical artifact of the sequencing pipeline. In this cohort, only TCR beta chains were sequenced, and detectable features were limited by the absence of alpha or paired-chain data. In a later analysis, more than 15,000 TCR beta sequences were associated with specific HLA alleles at a false discovery rate of 0.05. Sequencing depth was assumed to be roughly uniform across donors in the presence/absence analyses, though that assumption may not hold. A later analysis found that HLA-associated TCR beta chains were more clonally expanded and had lower generation probabilities than equally common non-associated chains. In a later analysis, TCR association rates were found to vary across HLA loci, with the most associated TCRs seen for DRB1 alleles and the fewest for HLA-C alleles. A later analysis found that most CMV-associated TCR beta chains appeared HLA-restricted, with HLA associations seemingly driven largely by CMV exposure. V-gene and J-gene trimming of TCR beta chains was associated with a missense DCLRE1C variant in a later genetic analysis, and the association was replicated in an independent cohort. A further reported finding was that TCR beta sequences accurately predicted the HLA-A and HLA-B alleles for most subjects in the first cohort. The study gave a list of 150 to 200 TCR beta chains associated with cytomegalovirus. According to a later analysis, parvovirus B19, influenza, CMV and Epstein-Barr virus appeared linked to several top co-occurrence clusters. In an earlier analysis of some 640 of the donors, most TCR beta V segments were observed in productive rearrangements about 87% or about 30% of the time, broadly matching IMGT annotations. Because HLA typing was missing for some donors at each locus, association tests included only the typed subset. Immune exposure information for the cohort was limited to CMV serostatus. Some IMGT-functional V segments, including TRBV6-2 and TRBV6-3, could not be told apart with the 87-base-pair reads, so those segments were excluded. Approximately 16 rarely observed V segments, including chromosome 9 orphons, were excluded from the earlier analysis of almost 600 of the donors because counts were too low. In a later genetic analysis, fewer N-insertions in productive TCRs were reported among donors in an Asian-associated ancestry cluster than the roughly 700-donor mean. Strong co-occurrence of HLA alleles, especially DR and DQ, made assigning TCR associations to individual alleles difficult. In vitro tests confirmed that three of the cytomegalovirus-associated TCR beta chains recognize cytomegalovirus antigens.

The cohort was made up of under 800 healthy bone marrow donors. Cohort members were all nominally healthy when sampled, although unrecorded immune exposures were likely present. The donor was CMV seronegative and belonged to the group of 350 or so seronegative cohort members. A peripheral blood sample was provided by each donor, and peripheral blood mononuclear cells were used for TCR beta sequencing. Genomic DNA was extracted from the blood cell samples with the Qiagen DNeasy Blood Extraction Kit. The CDR1 and CDR2 encoded by the germline V gene are MNHEY and SVGAGI. V trim: 6 bases; J trim: 1 base; unmatched bases: 3. The CDR3 spans 15 residues, from the cysteine through the phenylalanine. Here the CDR3 DNA is all that survives: 45 bases in frame from base 1. The library was built by means of the immunoSEQ multiplex PCR assay. For the multiplex PCR, a mixture combining 60 forward primers for TCR Vbeta segments and 13 reverse primers for TCR Jbeta segments was used. The CDR3 region of rearranged TCR beta genes was amplified from genomic DNA with a multiplex PCR assay. Amplified TCR beta libraries were sequenced as 87-base-pair reads on the Illumina HiSeq System. Turning to the authors' computational methods: In a later analysis, around 80 million unique TCR beta chains were counted across the 500 to 850 repertoires, and around 11 million of these chains were shared by at least two donors. Raw reads were error-corrected and collapsed into unique sequences with a nearest-neighbor algorithm that merged closely related sequences to remove PCR and sequencing errors. To assign V, D and J gene segments, CDR3 sequences were aligned to IMGT reference sequences. Each retained sequence needed at least a six-nucleotide match to both a V gene segment and a J gene segment. Rearrangements were classified as productive when the CDR3 lacked stop codons and remained in frame with V and J, and all other rearrangements were classified as non-productive. CDR3 was defined by IMGT convention, running from the second conserved V-encoded cysteine to the conserved J-encoded phenylalanine. The earlier analysis of 587 of the donors excluded sequences that lacked an unambiguous match to a single V gene segment. In an earlier analysis of several hundred of the donors, V segments were called functional above 56.7% productive rearrangements and were called segregating when the between-donor standard deviation exceeded 5%. A statistical classification framework was built to diagnose cytomegalovirus status from the catalog of TCR beta chain sequences. In a later analysis, TCR nucleotide sequences were compared against IMGT/GENE-DB human TR gene sequences so that V and J genes could be assigned. In a later analysis, CDR3 sequences and most-parsimonious VDJ recombination scenarios were assigned using the TCRdist pipeline. In a later analysis, every TCR beta chain was defined by the combination of its CDR3 amino acid sequence and its V-gene family, and reads without a unique V-gene family were dropped. As a way to deal with suspected cross-contamination and a sequencing artifact, a later analysis dropped approximately 590 nucleotide sequences that were highly shared and had low generation probability. For each public chain, a later analysis derived a clonal expansion index from normalized ranks of inferred template counts within each repertoire. In a later analysis, generation probabilities were computed with a VDJ recombination model fitted to out-of-frame rearrangements, and the resulting probabilities were checked against IGoR. In a later analysis, hypergeometric tests were used to score TCR-TCR, TCR-HLA and TCR-CMV co-occurrence, with a repertoire-size bias correction applied to TCR pairs. To estimate false discovery rates, a later analysis permuted the HLA or CMV assignments 20 times. In a later analysis, co-occurring TCRs were grouped using DBSCAN, and TCRdist sequence similarity was added for clustering within HLA-allele-positive subsets. Repertoires with fewer than 30,000 or more than 120,000 public chains were left out of co-occurrence clustering, as were five repertoires with anomalous nucleotide sharing. This immuneACCESS table, as held by TCRdb, lists in-frame sequences with V and J called but not all clones. Of the missing ones, under half trace to an unresolved V gene in checked studies; the others have no known cause. Clone size and V and J calls were adopted from that table, with D and trimming inferred from the DNA. The sample yields 55,000 to 70,000 clones; over 60% were counted once. Jointly, the top ten make up 5.4% of the sample.

Worth noting for this clone: This receptor's antigen is unknown. No much larger clonotype is one base removed from it; base qualities were not supplied.

Sequencing was done on a sample of PBMCs. This clonotype was obtained from a woman aged 25-40 years in good health and CMV-seronegative. The V and J genes are TRBV6-5 and TRBJ2-7, with 13 bases in between that match TRBD2. The CDR3 reads CASRGLAGRSYEQYF. The base sequence is TGTGCCAGCAGGGGACTAGCGGGAAGATCCTACGAGCAGTACTTC.